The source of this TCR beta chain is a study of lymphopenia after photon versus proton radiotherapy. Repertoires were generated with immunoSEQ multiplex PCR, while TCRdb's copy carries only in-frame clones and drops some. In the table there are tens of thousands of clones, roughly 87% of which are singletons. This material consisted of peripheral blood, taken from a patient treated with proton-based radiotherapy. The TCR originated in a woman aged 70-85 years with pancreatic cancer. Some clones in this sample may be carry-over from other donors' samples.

CDR3 region: CASSELTGDVYGYTF. CDR3 in DNA: TGTGCCAGCAGTGAGCTGACAGGGGATGTCTATGGCTACACCTTC. This chain uses TRBV2 with TRBJ1-2, with TRBD1 matching 8 bases. The CDR3 extends over 15 amino acids. J gave up 4 bases and V 3 bases, and 7 bases lay outside the gene matches. Looked up from germline, CDR1 is SNHLY and CDR2 is FYNNEI. Supplemented by reference TRBV2 and TRBJ1-2, the full variable domain reads EPEVTQTPSHQVTQMGQEVILRCVPISNHLYFYWYRQILGQKVEFLVSFYNNEISEKSEIFDDQFSVERPDGSNFTLKIRSTKLEDSAMYFCASSELTGDVYGYTFGSGTRLTVV.